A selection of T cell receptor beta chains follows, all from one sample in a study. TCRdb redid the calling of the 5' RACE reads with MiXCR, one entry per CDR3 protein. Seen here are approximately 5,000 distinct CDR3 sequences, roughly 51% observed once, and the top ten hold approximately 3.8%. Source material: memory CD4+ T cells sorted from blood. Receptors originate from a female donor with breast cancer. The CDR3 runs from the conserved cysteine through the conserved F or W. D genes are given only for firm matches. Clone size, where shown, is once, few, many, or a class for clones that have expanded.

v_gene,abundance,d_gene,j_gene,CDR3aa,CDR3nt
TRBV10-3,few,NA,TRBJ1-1,CAISSDSSNTEAFF,TGTGCCATCAGCTCGGACAGTTCGAACACTGAAGCTTTCTTT
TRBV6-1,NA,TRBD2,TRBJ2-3,CASSEDLAGLTQYF,TGTGCCAGCAGTGAGGACCTAGCGGGTCTGACGCAGTATTTT
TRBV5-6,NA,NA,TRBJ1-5,CASSLRFQPQHF,TGTGCCAGCAGCTTGCGATTCCAGCCCCAGCATTTT
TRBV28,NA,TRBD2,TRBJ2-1,CASSPPLAGDNEQFF,TGTGCCAGCAGCCCACCACTAGCGGGAGACAATGAGCAGTTCTTC
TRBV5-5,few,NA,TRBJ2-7,CASSLKQGRSYEQYF,TGTGCCAGCAGCCTTAAACAGGGCAGGTCCTACGAGCAGTACTTC
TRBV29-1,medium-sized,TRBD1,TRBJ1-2,CSGDFGGGYYGYTF,TGCAGCGGGGACTTTGGAGGGGGCTACTATGGCTACACCTTC
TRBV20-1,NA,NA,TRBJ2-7,CSAIPGRIYEQYF,TGCAGTGCTATACCGGGACGAATCTACGAGCAGTACTTC
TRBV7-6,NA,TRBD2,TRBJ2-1,CASSTAPAGGVGRDNEQFF,TGTGCCAGCAGCACTGCCCCAGCGGGAGGGGTTGGGCGAGACAATGAGCAGTTCTTC
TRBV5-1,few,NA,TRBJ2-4,CASSLANSEGNIQYF,TGCGCCAGCAGCTTGGCTAACTCCGAGGGAAACATTCAGTACTTC
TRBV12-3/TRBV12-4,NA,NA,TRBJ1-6,CASRQSGNSPLHF,TGTGCCAGCAGACAATCAGGAAATTCACCCCTCCACTTT
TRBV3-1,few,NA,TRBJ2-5,CASASQAQETQYF,TGTGCCAGCGCGAGCCAGGCCCAAGAGACCCAGTACTTC
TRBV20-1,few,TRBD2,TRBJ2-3,CSARGTSGDILDTQYF,TGCAGTGCTCGAGGGACTAGCGGGGATATTTTAGATACGCAGTATTTT
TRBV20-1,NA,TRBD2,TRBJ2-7,CSAQRGGEEQYF,TGCAGTGCTCAGCGGGGGGGCGAAGAGCAGTACTTC
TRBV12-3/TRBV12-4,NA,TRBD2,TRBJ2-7,CASSTYTSGAISYEQYF,TGTGCCAGCAGTACCTATACTAGCGGAGCAATCTCCTACGAGCAGTACTTC
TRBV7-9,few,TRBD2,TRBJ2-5,CAAGLAGQETQYF,TGTGCCGCTGGACTAGCGGGCCAAGAGACCCAGTACTTC
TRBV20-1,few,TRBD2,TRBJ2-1,CSAREGAGGPGDEQFF,TGCAGTGCTAGGGAGGGTGCGGGAGGGCCTGGGGATGAGCAGTTCTTC
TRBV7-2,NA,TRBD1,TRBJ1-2,CASSLAPTGNYGYTF,TGTGCCAGCAGCTTAGCGCCGACAGGGAACTATGGCTACACCTTC
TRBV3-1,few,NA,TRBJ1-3,CASSPIGGSGNTIYF,TGTGCCAGCAGCCCGATCGGGGGCTCTGGAAACACCATATATTTT
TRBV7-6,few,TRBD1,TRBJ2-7,CASSITGGEQYF,TGTGCCAGCAGCATAACAGGGGGCGAGCAGTACTTC
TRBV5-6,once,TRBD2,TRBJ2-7,CASSLAAGGPYEQYF,TGTGCCAGCAGCTTGGCTGCGGGGGGGCCCTACGAGCAGTACTTC
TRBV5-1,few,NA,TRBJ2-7,CASSLDLDTSYEQYF,TGCGCCAGCAGCTTGGACCTGGACACCTCCTACGAGCAGTACTTC
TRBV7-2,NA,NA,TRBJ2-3,CASSSLGYTQYF,TGTGCCAGCAGCTCTTTAGGATATACGCAGTATTTT
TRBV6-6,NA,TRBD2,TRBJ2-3,CASTLAGESTDTQYF,TGTGCCAGCACCTTAGCGGGGGAGAGCACAGATACGCAGTATTTT
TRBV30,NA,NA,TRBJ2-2,CAWGNGGELFF,TGTGCCTGGGGTAACGGGGGGGAGCTGTTTTTT
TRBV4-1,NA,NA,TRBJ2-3,CASSRVASSIDTQYF,TGCGCCAGCAGCCGTGTCGCCTCTAGCATAGATACGCAGTATTTT
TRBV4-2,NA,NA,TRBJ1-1,CASSQDWGQEAFF,TGTGCCAGCAGCCAAGATTGGGGACAAGAAGCTTTCTTT
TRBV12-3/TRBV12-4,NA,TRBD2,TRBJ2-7,CASRGTSGSYEQYF,TGTGCCAGCAGAGGGACTAGCGGGAGTTACGAGCAGTACTTC
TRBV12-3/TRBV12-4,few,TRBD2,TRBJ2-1,CASSLLASGKEQFF,TGTGCCAGCAGTTTACTGGCTAGCGGGAAAGAGCAGTTCTTC
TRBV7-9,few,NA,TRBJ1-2,CASSLAGSYGYTF,TGTGCCAGCAGCTTAGCTGGGAGCTATGGCTACACCTTC
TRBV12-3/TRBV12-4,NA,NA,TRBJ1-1,CASSGNTEAFF,TGTGCCAGCTCAGGGAACACTGAAGCTTTCTTT
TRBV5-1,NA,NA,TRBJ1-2,CASSLGSGGGGYTF,TGCGCCAGCAGCTTGGGGTCCGGGGGAGGTGGCTACACCTTC
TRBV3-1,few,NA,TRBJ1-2,CASSQAQGTGGYTF,TGTGCCAGCAGCCAAGCCCAGGGTACCGGTGGCTACACCTTC
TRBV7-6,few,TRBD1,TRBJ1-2,CASSFGQGRGYTF,TGTGCCAGCAGCTTTGGACAGGGTCGTGGCTACACCTTC
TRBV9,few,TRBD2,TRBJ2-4,CASSVESSGGPQYF,TGTGCCAGCAGCGTAGAATCTAGCGGGGGGCCTCAGTACTTC
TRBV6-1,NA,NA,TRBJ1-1,CASWDPNTEAFF,TGTGCCAGCTGGGATCCGAACACTGAAGCTTTCTTT
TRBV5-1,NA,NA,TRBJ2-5,CASSLGDRVGTQYF,TGCGCCAGCAGCTTGGGGGACCGGGTTGGGACCCAGTACTTC
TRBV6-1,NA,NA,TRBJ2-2,CASSARWATNTGELFF,TGTGCCAGCAGTGCTCGTTGGGCCACCAACACCGGGGAGCTGTTTTTT
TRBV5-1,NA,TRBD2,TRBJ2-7,CASSTSSGSIYEQYF,TGCGCCAGCAGCACATCTAGCGGGAGTATATACGAGCAGTACTTC
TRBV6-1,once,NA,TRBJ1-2,CASNDFYGYAF,TGTGCCAGCAACGATTTCTATGGCTACGCCTTC
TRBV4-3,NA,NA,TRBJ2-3,CASSQAPSPSTDTQYF,TGCGCCAGCAGCCAAGCCCCAAGCCCAAGCACAGATACGCAGTATTTT
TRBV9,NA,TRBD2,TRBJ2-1,CASSVATSGDNEQFF,TGTGCCAGCAGCGTAGCAACTAGCGGGGACAATGAGCAGTTCTTC
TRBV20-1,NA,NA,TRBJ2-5,CSASKIGQQETQYF,TGCAGTGCTAGTAAGATAGGACAGCAAGAGACCCAGTACTTC
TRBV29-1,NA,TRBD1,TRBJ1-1,CSVEVTGGGTEAFF,TGCAGCGTTGAAGTGACAGGGGGAGGCACTGAAGCTTTCTTT
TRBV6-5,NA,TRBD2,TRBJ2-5,CASSEGPTSAQETQYF,TGTGCCAGCAGTGAAGGGCCGACTAGCGCCCAAGAGACCCAGTACTTC
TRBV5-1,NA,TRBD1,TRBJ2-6,CASKENDVGTVDSGANVLTF,TGCGCCAGCAAAGAAAACGACGTCGGGACAGTGGACTCTGGGGCCAACGTCCTGACTTTC
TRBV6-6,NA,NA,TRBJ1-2,CASSYGQANYGYTF,TGTGCCAGCAGTTACGGCCAAGCCAACTATGGCTACACCTTC
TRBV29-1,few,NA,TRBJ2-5,CSAEGETQYF,TGCAGCGCTGAAGGGGAGACCCAGTACTTC
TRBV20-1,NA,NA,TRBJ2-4,CSARPSMGIQYF,TGCAGTGCTAGACCGAGTATGGGCATTCAGTACTTC
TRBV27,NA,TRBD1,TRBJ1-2,CASSPRQGLNGYTF,TGTGCCAGCAGCCCTAGACAGGGATTAAATGGCTACACCTTC
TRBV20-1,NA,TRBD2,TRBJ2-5,CSASSASGGVSTQYF,TGCAGTGCTAGTAGTGCCAGCGGGGGGGTGTCGACCCAGTACTTC
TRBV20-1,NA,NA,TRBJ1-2,CSARPRGDPVGYTF,TGCAGTGCTAGACCAAGGGGGGATCCAGTGGGCTACACCTTC